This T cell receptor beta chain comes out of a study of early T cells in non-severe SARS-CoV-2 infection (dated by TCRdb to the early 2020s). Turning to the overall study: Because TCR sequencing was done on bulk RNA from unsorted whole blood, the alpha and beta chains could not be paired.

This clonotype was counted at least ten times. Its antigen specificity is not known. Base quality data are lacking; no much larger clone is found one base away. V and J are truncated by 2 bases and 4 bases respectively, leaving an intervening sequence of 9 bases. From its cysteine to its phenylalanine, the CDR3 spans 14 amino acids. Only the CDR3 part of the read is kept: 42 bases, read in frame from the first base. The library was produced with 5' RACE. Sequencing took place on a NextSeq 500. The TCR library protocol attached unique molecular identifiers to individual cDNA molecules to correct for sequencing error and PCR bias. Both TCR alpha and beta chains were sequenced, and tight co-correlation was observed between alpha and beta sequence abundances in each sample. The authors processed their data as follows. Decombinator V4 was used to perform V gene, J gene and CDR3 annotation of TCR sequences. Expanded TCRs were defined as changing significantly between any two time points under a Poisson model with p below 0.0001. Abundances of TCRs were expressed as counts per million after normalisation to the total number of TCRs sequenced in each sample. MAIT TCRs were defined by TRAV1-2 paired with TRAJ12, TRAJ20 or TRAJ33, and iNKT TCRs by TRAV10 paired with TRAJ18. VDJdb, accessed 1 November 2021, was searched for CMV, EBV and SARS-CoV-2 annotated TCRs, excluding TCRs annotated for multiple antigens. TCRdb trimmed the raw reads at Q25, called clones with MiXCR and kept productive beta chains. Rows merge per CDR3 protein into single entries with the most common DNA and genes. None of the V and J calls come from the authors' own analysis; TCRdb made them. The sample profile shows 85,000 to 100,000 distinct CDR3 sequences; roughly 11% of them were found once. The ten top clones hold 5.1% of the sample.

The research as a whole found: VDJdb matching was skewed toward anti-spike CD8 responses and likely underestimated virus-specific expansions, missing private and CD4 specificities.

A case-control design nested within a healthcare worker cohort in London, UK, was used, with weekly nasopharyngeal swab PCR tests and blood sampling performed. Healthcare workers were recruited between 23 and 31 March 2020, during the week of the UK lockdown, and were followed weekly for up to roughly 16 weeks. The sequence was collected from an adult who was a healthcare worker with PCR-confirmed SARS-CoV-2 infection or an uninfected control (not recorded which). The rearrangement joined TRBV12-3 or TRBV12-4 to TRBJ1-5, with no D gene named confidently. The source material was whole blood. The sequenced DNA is TGTGCCAGCAGTTTAAGTAAGGTGAATCAGCCCCAGCATTTT. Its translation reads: CASSLSKVNQPQHF.